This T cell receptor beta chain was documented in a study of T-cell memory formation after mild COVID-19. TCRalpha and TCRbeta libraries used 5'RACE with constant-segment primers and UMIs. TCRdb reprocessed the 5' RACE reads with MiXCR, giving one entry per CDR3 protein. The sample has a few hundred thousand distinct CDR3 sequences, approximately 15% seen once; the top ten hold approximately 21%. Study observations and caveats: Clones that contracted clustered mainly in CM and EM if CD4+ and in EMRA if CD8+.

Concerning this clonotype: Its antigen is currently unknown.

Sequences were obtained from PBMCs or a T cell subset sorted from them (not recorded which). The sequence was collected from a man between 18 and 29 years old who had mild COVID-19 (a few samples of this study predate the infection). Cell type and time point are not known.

CDR3 region: CSASPLARETQYF. The CDR3 bases are TGCAGTGCTAGTCCGTTGGCTAGAGAGACCCAGTACTTC. V gene TRBV20-1 combines with J gene TRBJ2-5; D not resolved. This CDR3 spans 13 amino acids. CDR1 and CDR2 (germline): DFQATT, SNEGSKA (reference sequence). The V end was cut by 3 bases, the J end by 4 bases, with 12 bases between.